This T cell receptor beta chain was captured in a study of preoperative IRX-2 immunotherapy in early breast cancer (dated by TCRdb to the late 2010s). The receptor library was made with the immunoSEQ multiplex PCR assay. As stored in TCRdb, this immuneACCESS dataset retains in-frame rearrangements with V and J assigned. A fraction of the clones does not appear; measured against another copy, unresolved V genes explain less than half of the discrepancy, and the remainder lacks a known reason. The sample table holds about 32,000 clones, of which 80% to 85% were seen once. Roughly 2.5% of the sample comes from the top ten. Spanning cysteine to phenylalanine, the CDR3 consists of 18 amino acids. The CDR3 DNA has 54 bases and is translated from base 1. CDR1 and CDR2 were assigned from the germline V gene as SQVTM and ANQGSEA. The V and J ends are trimmed by 3 bases and 0 bases, leaving 22 bases between them.

Sample treatment or condition, as interpreted from the label and publication: preoperative locoregional IRX-2 cytokine immunotherapy. The samples were obtained from a phase Ib study that tested preoperative, locoregional IRX-2 cytokine immunotherapy designed to prime immune responses. The donors were early-stage breast cancer patients who were given IRX-2 prior to surgery. Concerning this clone itself: Its antigen remains unidentified. Base-call qualities are not available, and no considerably larger clone is one nucleotide away.

Sequenced here: lymph node tissue, sampled from a patient treated with IRX-2 immunotherapy. This receptor was taken from a human donor with breast cancer. The chain uses TRBV29-1 and TRBJ2-3, with no confident D gene call. For the CDR3, the sequence is CSVEIGPRRSWSTDTQYF. The sequenced DNA: TGCAGCGTTGAGATAGGCCCGCGAAGGAGTTGGAGCACAGATACGCAGTATTTT.